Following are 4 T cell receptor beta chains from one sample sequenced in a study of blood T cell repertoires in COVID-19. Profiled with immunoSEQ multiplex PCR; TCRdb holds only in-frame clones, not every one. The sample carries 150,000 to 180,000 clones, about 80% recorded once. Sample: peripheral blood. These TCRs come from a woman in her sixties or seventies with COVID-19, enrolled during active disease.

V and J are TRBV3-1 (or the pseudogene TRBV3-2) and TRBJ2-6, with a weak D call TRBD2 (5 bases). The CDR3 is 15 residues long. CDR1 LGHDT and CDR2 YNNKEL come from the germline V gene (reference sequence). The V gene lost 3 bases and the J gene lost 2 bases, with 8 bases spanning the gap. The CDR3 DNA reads TGTGCCAGCAGCCAGAGGACTGCTGGGGCCAACGTCCTGACTTTC. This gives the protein CASSQRTAGANVLTF.

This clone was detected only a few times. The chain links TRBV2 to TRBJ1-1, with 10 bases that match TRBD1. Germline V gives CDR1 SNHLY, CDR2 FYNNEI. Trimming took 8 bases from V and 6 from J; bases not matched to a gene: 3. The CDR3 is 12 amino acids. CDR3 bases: TGTGCCAGCGCAGACAGGGGGCCTGAAGCTTTCTTT. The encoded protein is CASADRGPEAFF.

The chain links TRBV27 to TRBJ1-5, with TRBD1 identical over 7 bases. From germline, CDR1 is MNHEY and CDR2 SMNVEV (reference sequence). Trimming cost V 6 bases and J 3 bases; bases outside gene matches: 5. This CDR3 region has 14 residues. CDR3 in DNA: TGTGCCAGCAGGACAGGGCCTGCCAATCAGCCCCAGCATTTT. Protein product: CASRTGPANQPQHF.

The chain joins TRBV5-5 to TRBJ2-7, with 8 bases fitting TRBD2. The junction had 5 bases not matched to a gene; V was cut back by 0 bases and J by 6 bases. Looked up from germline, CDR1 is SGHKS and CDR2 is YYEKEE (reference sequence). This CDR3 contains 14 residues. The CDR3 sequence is CASSLDSGIREQYF. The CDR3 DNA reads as TGTGCCAGCAGCTTGGATAGCGGGATACGCGAGCAGTACTTC.